These 14 T cell receptor beta chains were sequenced from one sample in a study of blood T cells in healthy people across ages. A second roughly 6 to 11 cycle PCR used barcoded and J-beta primers. TCRdb used MiXCR to reprocess the 5' RACE reads, holding one entry per CDR3 protein. The table includes roughly 800,000 distinct CDR3 sequences, more than 25% detected once. These data were also reused for a study on T cells of mothers and their children.

The sequencing sample was made of blood. The source is a boy aged 10-17 years in good health.

DNA for the CDR3: TGTGCCAGCTCACCAGCGACGAGCTCTGGAAACACCATATATTTT. The encoded protein is CASSPATSSGNTIYF. V usage is TRBV18 and J usage is TRBJ1-3; D remains unclear. The length of the CDR3 is 15 residues. V lost 2 bases to trimming and J lost 0 bases, with 8 bases between them. Germline CDR1 is KGHSH and CDR2 is LQKENI.

This clonotype was picked up a small number of times. V gene TRBV27 combines with J gene TRBJ2-5, with 9 nucleotides matching TRBD2. The CDR3 extends over 16 amino acids. Germline CDR1 and CDR2: MNHEY and SMNVEV (reference sequence). V was pared by 5 bases and J by 7 bases, with 14 bases of the junction left unmatched. The CDR3 region has the DNA TGTGCCAGCAGTCCCATAGCGGGGGATCACCTAGGGACCCAGTACTTC. Its translation: CASSPIAGDHLGTQYF.

This clonotype appeared a few times. The V and J genes are TRBV20-1 and TRBJ1-6; D not resolved. Trimming took off 0 bases at V and 6 bases at J, with 9 bases between the two ends. This CDR3 is 14 amino acids long. Per the germline V gene, CDR1 is DFQATT and CDR2 is SNEGSKA (reference sequence). CDR3 loop: CSARDRQANSPLHF. For the CDR3, the DNA is TGCAGTGCTAGAGATCGGCAGGCTAATTCACCCCTCCACTTT.

This clonotype was detected only a few times. This chain links TRBV30 with TRBJ2-5, with D perhaps matching TRBD2 (6 bases). V lost 0 bases, J lost 5 bases, and 16 bases lay in between. Germline V gene lookup returns CDR1 GTSNPN and CDR2 SVGIG (reference sequence). The CDR3 has 15 residues. For the CDR3, the DNA is TGTGCCTGGAGTGTCGGAGCGGGTGTAGGGGAGACCCAGTACTTC. Protein product: CAWSVGAGVGETQYF.

This rearrangement joins TRBV5-6 to TRBJ2-2; D is possibly TRBD2 (6 bases). The CDR3 loop spans 16 amino acids. Looked up from germline, CDR1 is SGHDT and CDR2 is YYEEEE. Trimming removed 4 bases at V and 1 base at J, with 14 bases between. The CDR3 region has the DNA TGTGCCAGCAGCCCCCCGGGACTCGAGAACACCGGGGAGCTGTTTTTT. Translation: CASSPPGLENTGELFF.

This rearrangement joins TRBV11-2 to TRBJ1-4, with 11 positions matching TRBD1. Germline loops: CDR1 SGHAT, CDR2 FQNNGV. CDR3 size: 15 residues. The V segment lost 5 bases and the J segment 7 bases; nucleotides outside the gene matches: 6. In DNA, the CDR3 is TGTGCCAGCAGCCGGAGGGGGACAGGGGGTGAAAAACTGTTTTTT. As protein: CASSRRGTGGEKLFF.

The rearrangement joins TRBV6-1 to TRBJ1-4; 9 bases match TRBD1. V gave up 0 bases and J gave up 8 bases; unmatched junction bases: 13. In germline, CDR1 is MNHNS, CDR2 SASEGT. There are 18 residues in the CDR3. This CDR3 reads CASSEAGQGSEVGEKLFF. In DNA, the CDR3 is TGTGCCAGCAGTGAAGCTGGACAGGGGTCGGAGGTAGGGGAAAAACTGTTTTTT.

The chain's CDR3 is CASSYAGAEEQYF. DNA for the CDR3: TGTGCCAGCAGTTACGCGGGGGCGGAGGAGCAGTACTTC. This chain connects TRBV6-2 or TRBV6-3 to TRBJ2-7; tentative D call: TRBD2 (7 bases). V gave up 2 bases and J gave up 7 bases, with 12 bases separating them. The CDR3 contains 13 residues. The germline CDR1 and CDR2 sequences are MNHEY and SVGEGT.

There are a few counts of this clonotype. This chain links TRBV7-3 with TRBJ2-2, with TRBD2 as a possible D gene (5 bases). This CDR3 has 13 residues. V was cut by 5 bases and J by 6 bases, with 10 bases left in between. Germline loops: CDR1 SGHTA, CDR2 FQGTGA. CDR3 bases: TGTGCCAGCAGCGGAACTAGTGCCGGGGAGCTGTTTTTT. Amino acids: CASSGTSAGELFF.

The chain recombines TRBV6-2 or TRBV6-3 with TRBJ1-5; TRBD1 is a possible D gene (6 bases). Germline V gene lookup returns CDR1 MNHEY and CDR2 SVGEGT. V was pared by 8 bases and J by 5 bases, with 19 bases between. The CDR3 runs to 15 residues. The CDR3 reads CASAPHRDRDQPQHF. The CDR3 bases are TGTGCCAGCGCCCCGCACAGGGACCGGGATCAGCCCCAGCATTTT.

This clonotype has more than one count but fewer than ten. The chain uses TRBV6-1 and TRBJ1-2, with TRBD1 matching over 7 bases. V trimming: 8 bases; J trimming: 8 bases; junction bases outside the gene matches: 17. There are 15 residues in the CDR3. CDR1 and CDR2 (germline): MNHNS, SASEGT. In DNA, the CDR3 is TGTGCCAGCGCGCAAGACCTGAGGGGGCTTGGGGGCTACACCTTC. Translating gives CASAQDLRGLGGYTF.

The rearrangement links TRBV7-2 to TRBJ2-7; D possibly corresponds to TRBD2 (5 bases). Gene TRBJ2-1 matches the end of the DNA better, so the J call may be wrong. Germline values: CDR1 SGHTA, CDR2 FQGNSA. The CDR3 length is 12 residues. CDR3 in amino acids: CASSTVTNRQFF. The DNA for the CDR3 is TGTGCCAGCAGCACCGTGACTAATCGGCAGTTCTTC.

This clonotype was seen more than once but under ten times. This rearrangement joins TRBV6-1 to TRBJ2-1; TRBD1 agrees at 7 bases. V dropped 6 bases and J dropped 6; count of bases not matched to a gene: 5. The CDR3 length is 13 residues. Per the germline V gene, CDR1 is MNHNS and CDR2 is SASEGT. The CDR3 loop reads CASRDRLRNEQFF. Here the CDR3 DNA reads TGTGCCAGCAGGGACAGGCTGCGCAATGAGCAGTTCTTC.

J is TRBJ2-7 and V is TRBV11-2, with D perhaps matching TRBD2 (6 bases). The V end lost 5 bases, the J end lost 4 bases, and 15 bases lay between the germline ends. The length of the CDR3 is 14 residues. Germline-derived CDR1 and CDR2 are SGHAT and FQNNGV. CDR3 amino acids: CASSPGGTSYEQYV. CDR3 DNA sequence: TGTGCCAGCAGCCCCGGAGGGACCTCATACGAGCAGTACGTC.